The 14 T cell receptor beta chains below were found in one sample sequenced in a study of T cells in Graves' hyperthyroidism and ophthalmopathy. There were TCR beta CDR3 regions amplified from RNA transcripts. A first-round RT-PCR of the TCR CDR3 used the HTBI primer set. TCRdb re-called the multiplex PCR reads with MiXCR, one entry per CDR3 protein. The sample has roughly 300,000 distinct CDR3 sequences, about 15% seen once; the top ten hold roughly 25%. Sequencing was performed on blood. The receptors come from a woman aged 25 to 45 with Graves' hyperthyroidism.

The J gene is TRBJ2-5, the V gene TRBV15; tentatively, D is TRBD1 (6 bases). Germline CDR1 reads LNHNV; CDR2 reads YYDKDF (reference sequence). The V gene lost 1 base and the J gene lost 4 bases, with 10 bases spanning the gap. This CDR3 is built from 14 residues. The CDR3 sequence is CATSRAGVIETQYF. For the CDR3, the DNA is TGTGCCACCAGCAGAGCAGGGGTAATAGAGACCCAGTACTTC.

This clonotype appeared many times. The chain combines TRBV28 with TRBJ1-1; weak D call: TRBD1 (6 bases). Trimming pared 3 bases from V and 4 bases from J, leaving 9 bases between. Per germline, CDR1 MDHEN and CDR2 SYDVKM. The CDR3 loop spans 13 amino acids. CDR3 nucleotides: TGTGCCAGCAGTTTTGGGGGCCGCACTGAAGCTTTCTTT. Translation: CASSFGGRTEAFF.

The CDR3 DNA is TGTGCCAGCTGCCCCACAGGGGGCGATGGCTACACCTTC. Amino acids: CASCPTGGDGYTF. The chain has TRBV28 and TRBJ1-2; TRBD1 aligns across 9 bases. The J segment lost 6 bases and the V segment lost 8 bases, leaving 7 bases of the junction unmatched. Germline V gene data show CDR1 as MDHEN and CDR2 as SYDVKM. The CDR3 has 13 amino acids.

V and J are TRBV20-1 and TRBJ2-7; a weak D match, TRBD2 (5 bases). The germline CDR1 and CDR2 sequences are DFQATT and SNEGSKA (reference sequence). CDR3 length equals 15 residues. The V and J ends lost 4 bases and 0 bases respectively, with 16 bases between them. In DNA, the CDR3 is TGCAGTGCTACCGTCTCCCACGCGGGCTCCTACGAGCAGTACTTC. This translates into CSATVSHAGSYEQYF.

This clonotype was seen repeatedly, ten times or more. This chain joins TRBV11-2 and TRBJ1-2; D unresolved. Trimming shortened V by 1 base and J by 3 bases, and 12 bases separated the two germline ends. CDR3 length: 15 amino acids. Looked up from germline, CDR1 is SGHAT and CDR2 is FQNNGV. The CDR3 reads CASSLGTGGHYGYTF. For the CDR3, the DNA is TGTGCCAGCAGCTTAGGGACCGGAGGGCACTATGGCTACACCTTC.

This clonotype was counted many times. The V gene is TRBV2, the J gene TRBJ2-2, with no clear D. Germline V gene data show CDR1 as SNHLY and CDR2 as FYNNEI. CDR3 length equals 15 residues. Trimming removed 2 bases from V and 4 bases from J, with 11 bases in between. CDR3 nucleotides: TGTGCCAGCAGTGAATCGGGCTGGGGCACCGGGGAGCTGTTTTTT. Protein product: CASSESGWGTGELFF.

Of note for this clonotype: Since a much larger clone is just one base distant, this may be a read error. The gene calls are TRBV20-1 and TRBJ2-1, with a weak D call TRBD1 (6 bases). The germline V gene has CDR1 DFQATT and CDR2 SNEGSKA (reference sequence). Trimming took off 6 bases at V and 15 bases at J, with 24 bases between the two ends. The CDR3 extends over 13 amino acids. CDR3 bases: TGCAGTGCGGAAGAGCTCAGGGGACCCGCGGGGTTCTTC. Translating it yields CSAEELRGPAGFF.

The chain has TRBV5-1 and TRBJ2-5; D possibly corresponds to TRBD2 (5 bases). V was clipped by 4 bases and J by 9 bases, with 19 bases between them. The CDR3 covers 14 residues. Germline V CDR1 and CDR2: SGHRS, YFSETQ. The CDR3 here is CASSQTSSGAAQYF. CDR3 sequence (DNA): TGCGCCAGCAGCCAAACTTCCTCCGGAGCGGCCCAGTACTTC.

This clonotype was detected only a few times. The gene calls are TRBV5-1 and TRBJ2-3; 9 positions agree with TRBD2. The CDR3 extends over 15 amino acids. V was clipped by 2 bases and J by 4 bases; unmatched bases: 5. Germline V gives CDR1 SGHRS, CDR2 YFSETQ. As DNA, the CDR3 is TGCGCCAGCAGCTTTAGCGGGAGTAGCGCAGATACGCAGTATTTT. The encoded protein is CASSFSGSSADTQYF. The full variable domain, with the rest looked up from reference TRBV5-1 and TRBJ2-3, is KAGVTQTPRYLIKTRGQQVTLSCSPISGHRSVSWYQQTPGQGLQFLFEYFSETQRNKGNFPGRFSGRQFSNSRSEMNVSTLELGDSALYLCASSFSGSSADTQYFGPGTRLTVL.

Ten or more counts support this clonotype. This chain joins TRBV7-2 and TRBJ2-1, with D uncertain. CDR1 and CDR2 from the germline V gene are SGHTA and FQGNSA. This CDR3 region has 20 residues. V was shortened by 2 bases and J by 0 bases, with 23 bases between the two germline ends. This CDR3 is CASSLPRASRRRSSYNEQFF. The DNA of the CDR3 is TGTGCCAGCAGCTTACCCCGTGCGTCCCGGCGAAGGAGCTCCTACAATGAGCAGTTCTTC.

The V gene is TRBV6-1, the J gene TRBJ1-5; no reliable D call. This CDR3 spans 15 amino acids. Trimming left V 5 bases short and J 2 bases short, with 13 bases between. Germline values: CDR1 MNHNS, CDR2 SASEGT. Here the CDR3 DNA reads TGTGCCAGCAGTCAGACACCGCCCCGCAATCAGCCCCAGCATTTT. As protein: CASSQTPPRNQPQHF.

Ten or more counts support this clonotype. V is TRBV20-1 and J is TRBJ1-2; D not resolved. The CDR3 length is 15 residues. With 1 base removed from V and 1 base from J, the gap between germline ends came to 13 bases. Germline CDR1 is DFQATT and CDR2 is SNEGSKA (reference sequence). The CDR3 nucleotides read TGCAGTGCTAGAGGCGGACCCTCATTTAACTATGGCTACACCTTC. It translates to CSARGGPSFNYGYTF.

This clonotype was recorded a few times. The CDR3 loop is CASSMLSGGEETQYF. DNA for the CDR3: TGCGCCAGCAGCATGCTCTCAGGGGGCGAAGAGACCCAGTACTTC. The chain carries TRBV5-1 and TRBJ2-5; 8 positions match TRBD1. CDR1 is SGHRS, CDR2 YFSETQ, per germline. After removal of 4 bases from V and 3 bases from J, the junction contained 8 bases not matched to a gene. CDR3 length: 15 amino acids.

This clonotype has at least ten counts. The chain carries TRBV20-1 and TRBJ2-1; D not resolved. The CDR3 contains 16 residues. CDR1 DFQATT and CDR2 SNEGSKA come from the germline V gene (reference sequence). The V end lost 3 bases, the J end lost 0 bases, and 15 bases lay between the germline ends. In DNA form, the CDR3 reads TGCAGTGCTAGTCTTTCGGCGGTAAGCTCCTACAATGAGCAGTTCTTC. Its translation: CSASLSAVSSYNEQFF.